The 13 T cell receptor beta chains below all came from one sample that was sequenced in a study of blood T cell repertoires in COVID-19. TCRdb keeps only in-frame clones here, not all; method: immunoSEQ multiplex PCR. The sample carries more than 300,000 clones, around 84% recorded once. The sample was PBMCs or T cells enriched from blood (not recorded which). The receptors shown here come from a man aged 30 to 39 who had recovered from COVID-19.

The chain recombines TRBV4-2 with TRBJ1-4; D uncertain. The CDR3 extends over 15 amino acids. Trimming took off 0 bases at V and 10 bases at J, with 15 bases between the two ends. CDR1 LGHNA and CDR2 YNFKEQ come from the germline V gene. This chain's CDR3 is CASSQDYLGDGKLFF. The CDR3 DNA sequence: TGTGCCAGCAGCCAAGATTATCTCGGAGATGGAAAACTGTTTTTT.

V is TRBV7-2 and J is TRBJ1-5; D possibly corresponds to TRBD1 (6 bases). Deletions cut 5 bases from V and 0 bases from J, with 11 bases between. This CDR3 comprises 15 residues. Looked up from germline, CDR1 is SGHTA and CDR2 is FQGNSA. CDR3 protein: CASSPQGYSNQPQHF. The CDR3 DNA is TGTGCCAGCAGCCCACAGGGCTATAGCAATCAGCCCCAGCATTTT.

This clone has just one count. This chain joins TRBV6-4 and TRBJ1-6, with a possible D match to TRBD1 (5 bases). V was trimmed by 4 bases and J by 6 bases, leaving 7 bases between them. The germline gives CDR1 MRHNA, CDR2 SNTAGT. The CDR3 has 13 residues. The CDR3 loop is CASSGQSNSPLHF. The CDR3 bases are TGTGCCAGCAGTGGACAGTCTAATTCACCCCTCCACTTT.

CDR3 sequence reads: CASGYDRGLGNQPQHF. CDR3 nucleotide sequence: TGTGCTAGTGGTTACGACAGGGGGCTCGGCAATCAGCCCCAGCATTTT. The chain links TRBV12-5 to TRBJ1-5; 10 bases map to TRBD1. This CDR3 is 16 amino acids long. Germline V gene lookup returns CDR1 LGHNT and CDR2 FRNRAP. V shed 4 bases, J shed 2 bases, and the junction held 5 bases outside the gene matches.

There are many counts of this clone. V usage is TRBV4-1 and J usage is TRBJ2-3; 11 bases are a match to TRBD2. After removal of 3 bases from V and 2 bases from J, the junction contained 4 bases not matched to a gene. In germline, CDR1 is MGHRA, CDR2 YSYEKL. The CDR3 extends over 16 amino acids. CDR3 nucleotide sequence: TGCGCCAGCAGCCAGCTAGCGGGAGGATACACAGATACGCAGTATTTT. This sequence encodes CASSQLAGGYTDTQYF.

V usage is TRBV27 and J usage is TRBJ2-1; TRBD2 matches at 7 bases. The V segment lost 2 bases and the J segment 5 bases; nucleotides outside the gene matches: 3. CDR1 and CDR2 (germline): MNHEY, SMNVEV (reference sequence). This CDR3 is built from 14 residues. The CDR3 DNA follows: TGTGCCAGCAGTTTACTAGCGGAGAACAATGAGCAGTTCTTC. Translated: CASSLLAENNEQFF.

CDR3 protein: CACYRGNTEAFF. CDR3 DNA sequence: TGTGCCTGCTACAGGGGGAACACTGAAGCTTTCTTT. This chain connects TRBV19 to TRBJ1-1; 7 bases line up with TRBD1. Germline-derived CDR1 and CDR2 are LNHDA and SQIVND (reference sequence). Unmatched junction bases numbered 4, after V lost 11 bases and J lost 1 base. The CDR3 has 12 residues.

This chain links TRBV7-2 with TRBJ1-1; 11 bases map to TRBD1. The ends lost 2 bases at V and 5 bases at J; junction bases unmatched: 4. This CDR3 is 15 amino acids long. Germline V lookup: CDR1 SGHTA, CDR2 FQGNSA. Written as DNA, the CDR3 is TGTGCCAGCAGCTTATTAGGGACAGGGGGGACTGAAGCTTTCTTT. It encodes CASSLLGTGGTEAFF.

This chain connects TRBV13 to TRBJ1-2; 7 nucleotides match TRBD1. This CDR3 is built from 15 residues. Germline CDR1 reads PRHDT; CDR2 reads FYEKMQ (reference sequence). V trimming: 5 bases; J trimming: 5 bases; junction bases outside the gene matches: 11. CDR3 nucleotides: TGTGCCAGCAGCCCAACCGGTCGACAGGGTTATGGCTACACCTTC. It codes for CASSPTGRQGYGYTF.

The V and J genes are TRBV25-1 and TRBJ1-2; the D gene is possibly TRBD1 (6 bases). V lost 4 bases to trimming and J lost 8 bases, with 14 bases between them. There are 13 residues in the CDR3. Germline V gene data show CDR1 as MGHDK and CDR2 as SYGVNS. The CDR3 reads CASSAIRGAGYTF. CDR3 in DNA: TGTGCCAGCAGTGCCATCAGGGGAGCGGGCTACACCTTC.

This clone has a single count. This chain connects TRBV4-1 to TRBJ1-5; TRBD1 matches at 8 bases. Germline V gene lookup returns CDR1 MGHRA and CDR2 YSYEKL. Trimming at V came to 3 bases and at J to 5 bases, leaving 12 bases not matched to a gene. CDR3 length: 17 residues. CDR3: CASSQGRQGPRDQPQHF. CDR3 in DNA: TGCGCCAGCAGCCAGGGAAGACAGGGGCCGCGGGATCAGCCCCAGCATTTT.

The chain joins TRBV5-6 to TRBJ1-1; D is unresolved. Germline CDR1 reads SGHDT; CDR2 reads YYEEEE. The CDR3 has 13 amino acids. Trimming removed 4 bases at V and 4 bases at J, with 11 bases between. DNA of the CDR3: TGTGCCAGCAGCCTGACTTGGGTCACTGAAGCTTTCTTT. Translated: CASSLTWVTEAFF.

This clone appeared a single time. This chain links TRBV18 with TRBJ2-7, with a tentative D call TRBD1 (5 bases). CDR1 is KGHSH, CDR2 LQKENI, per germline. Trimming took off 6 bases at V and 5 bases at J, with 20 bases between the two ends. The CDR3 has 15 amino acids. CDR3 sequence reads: CASSNGPTGSNEQYF. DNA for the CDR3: TGTGCCAGCTCGAACGGGCCAACAGGATCCAACGAGCAGTACTTC.